What follows are 9 T cell receptor beta chains derived from one specimen sequenced in a study of T cell responses to AZD1222 COVID-19 vaccine. Here immunoSEQ multiplex PCR was the method, and the copy in TCRdb shows in-frame clones only, minus some. Counted here are 150,000 to 200,000 clones, roughly 94% occurring once; the ten biggest clones make up roughly 5.6%. The specimen was peripheral blood, collected 28 days after the second AZD1222 dose. All receptors derive from an adult who received the AZD1222 COVID-19 vaccine.

The chain couples TRBV28 to TRBJ2-1; 7 nucleotides match TRBD2. This CDR3 region has 16 residues. Germline V lookup: CDR1 MDHEN, CDR2 SYDVKM. V shed 1 base and J 0 bases; nucleotides not matched to a gene: 3. CDR3: CASSLYGGSSYNEQFF. CDR3 nucleotides: TGTGCCAGCAGTTTATACGGCGGGAGCTCCTACAATGAGCAGTTCTTC. Combining the CDR3 with reference TRBV28 and TRBJ2-1 gives the whole variable domain DVKVTQSSRYLVKRTGEKVFLECVQDMDHENMFWYRQDPGLGLRLIYFSYDVKMKEKGDIPEGYSVSREKKERFSLILESASTNQTSMYLCASSLYGGSSYNEQFFGPGTRLTVL.

The chain is built from TRBV4-1 and TRBJ2-1; 8 bases are a match to TRBD2. J gave up 4 bases and V 4 bases, and 18 bases lay outside the gene matches. The CDR3 is made up of 19 amino acids. Germline-derived CDR1 and CDR2 are MGHRA and YSYEKL. CDR3 bases: TGCGCCAGCAGCCCCAACCTTTTTGGACTAGCCCAAGGGTACAATGAGCAGTTCTTC. Protein product: CASSPNLFGLAQGYNEQFF.

This sequence joins TRBV5-1 and TRBJ1-2; 9 nucleotides agree with TRBD1. Germline V lookup: CDR1 SGHRS, CDR2 YFSETQ. J gave up 4 bases and V 4 bases, and 5 bases lay outside the gene matches. This CDR3 is 14 amino acids long. The CDR3 sequence is CASSATGGFYGYTF. CDR3 in DNA: TGCGCCAGCAGCGCGACAGGGGGGTTCTATGGCTACACCTTC.

The V gene is TRBV27, the J gene TRBJ1-5, with 7 positions matching TRBD1. V lost 5 bases and J lost 6; bases outside the gene matches: 7. This CDR3 is 14 amino acids long. Looked up from germline, CDR1 is MNHEY and CDR2 is SMNVEV (reference sequence). CDR3 protein: CASSPLDRAQPQHF. The CDR3 DNA follows: TGTGCCAGCAGTCCCCTCGACAGGGCTCAGCCCCAGCATTTT.

The chain has TRBV28 and TRBJ2-1; tentative D call: TRBD1 (6 bases). There are 12 residues in the CDR3. CDR1 MDHEN and CDR2 SYDVKM come from the germline V gene. Trimming cost V 5 bases and J 10 bases, with 12 bases left between them. In nucleotides, the CDR3 is TGTGCCAGCAGTCGAGATGGGACAGAGCAGTTCTTC. Its translation: CASSRDGTEQFF.

This chain links TRBV20-1 with TRBJ2-1; no clear D. Looked up from germline, CDR1 is DFQATT and CDR2 is SNEGSKA (reference sequence). This CDR3 spans 11 amino acids. Deletions cut 5 bases from V and 7 bases from J, with 9 bases between. CDR3 nucleotide sequence: TGCAGTGCTCCAGAAAGGAATGAGCAGTTCTTC. Protein: CSAPERNEQFF.

This chain joins TRBV6-6 and TRBJ2-5, with 7 bases identical to TRBD1. The length of the CDR3 is 14 residues. Per germline, CDR1 MNHNY and CDR2 SVGAGI (reference sequence). J gave up 2 bases and V 7 bases, and 7 bases lay outside the gene matches. CDR3 coding DNA: TGTGCCAGCACCAATAACAGGGGTCAAGAGACCCAGTACTTC. This gives the protein CASTNNRGQETQYF.

The J gene is TRBJ2-6, the V gene TRBV6-1; D perhaps matches TRBD2 (6 bases). Trimming shortened V by 0 bases and J by 4 bases, and 22 bases separated the two germline ends. The CDR3 extends over 20 amino acids. Germline-derived CDR1 and CDR2 are MNHNS and SASEGT. The CDR3 DNA reads as TGTGCCAGCAGTGAAGCGACGGGGGTCAGGTGGTCTGGGGGGGCCAACGTCCTGACTTTC. Residues: CASSEATGVRWSGGANVLTF.

This clone showed up just a few times. The chain carries TRBV3-1 (or the pseudogene TRBV3-2) and TRBJ2-7, with TRBD2 matching 7 bases. This CDR3 has 13 residues. V lost 8 bases, J lost 5 bases, and 9 bases stayed unmatched. CDR1 LGHDT and CDR2 YNNKEL come from the germline V gene (reference sequence). The CDR3, as DNA: TGTGCCAGCCGCCCGGGGGGAGCACACGAGCAGTACTTC. This codes for CASRPGGAHEQYF.